A selection of T cell receptor beta chains follows, all from one sample in a study of T-cell reconstitution after alpha-beta-depleted transplantation in children. TCRdb re-called the PCR reads with MiXCR, one entry per CDR3 protein. The sample has 900,000 or so distinct CDR3 sequences, 16% seen once. The material was PBMCs, mostly from graft donor cells, obtained 360 days after TCRalphabeta/CD19-depleted stem cell transplant. The receptors originated from a male patient aged 5 to 17 who had a stem cell transplant for acute lymphoblastic leukemia, so the T cells may come from the graft donor. Both conserved end residues are part of each CDR3. The order of the fields is D gene, V gene, J gene, clone size, CDR3 DNA, CDR3 protein. The D gene is left open where the match is weak. Not every row has a clone size; where given, it reads once, few, many or a size class.

>TRBD1|TRBV12-3/TRBV12-4|TRBJ2-7|few
TGTGCCAGCAGGGCCGGACAGGGAGGCTACGAGCAGTACTTC
CASRAGQGGYEQYF
>TRBD1|TRBV29-1|TRBJ1-4|few
TGCAGCGTTGAGGCCGGGACAGGGGGCCTAGGAAAACTGTTTTTT
CSVEAGTGGLGKLFF
>TRBD1|TRBV7-3|TRBJ1-2|many
TGTGCCAGCAGCTTAACAGGGGGCATTGGAAACTATGGCTACACCTTC
CASSLTGGIGNYGYTF
>.|TRBV27|TRBJ1-5|.
TGTGCCAGCAGTTTAAAGGGGATGGGTCAGCCCCAGCATTTT
CASSLKGMGQPQHF
>.|TRBV5-1|TRBJ2-2|many
TGCGCCAGCAGCTTGAGAGTTGCCGGGGAGCTGTTTTTT
CASSLRVAGELFF
>TRBD1|TRBV29-1|TRBJ2-6|.
TGCAGCGTCTCATACCCCGACAGGGCTGGGGCCAACGTCCTGACTTTC
CSVSYPDRAGANVLTF
>TRBD1|TRBV15|TRBJ2-1|many
TGTGCCACCAGCAGAGATTACAGGGGGGCAGAGTTCTTC
CATSRDYRGAEFF
>.|TRBV11-1|TRBJ1-1|once
TGTGCCAGCAGCTTGGACTGGTCCCCGGGGCTCATGAACACTGAAGCTTTCTTT
CASSLDWSPGLMNTEAFF
>TRBD2|TRBV10-3|TRBJ2-1|few
TGTGCCATCAGTGTTTCTAGCGGGAGCGCTGAGCAGTTCTTC
CAISVSSGSAEQFF
>.|TRBV24-1|TRBJ1-2|.
TGTGCCACCAGTCCAGGGACCTTCTATGGCTACACCTTC
CATSPGTFYGYTF
>.|TRBV24-1|TRBJ1-5|.
TGTGCCACCAGTGCTCGGGGGGCGGCGGATGGTCAGCCCCAGCATTTT
CATSARGAADGQPQHF
>.|TRBV12-3/TRBV12-4|TRBJ2-3|few
TGTGCCAGCATCGCGTTAGATACGCAGTATTTT
CASIALDTQYF
>TRBD1|TRBV7-3|TRBJ2-5|.
TGTGCCAGCAGCTCCCTAGGACAGGCTCAAGAGACCCAGTACTTC
CASSSLGQAQETQYF
>.|TRBV12-3/TRBV12-4|TRBJ1-6|.
TGTGCCAGCAGTTCCGGGACGGTGGGTTTGGTGCCCCTCCACTTT
CASSSGTVGLVPLHF
>TRBD2|TRBV29-1|TRBJ2-3|.
TGCAGCGCCGACCCGGGACTAGCGGGAGGTTTCACAGATACGCAGTATTTT
CSADPGLAGGFTDTQYF
>.|TRBV29-1|TRBJ2-5|few
TGCAGCGTTGACCGGGCGCCCCACCGGCAGACCCAGTACTTC
CSVDRAPHRQTQYF
>TRBD1|TRBV29-1|TRBJ1-5|many
TGCAGCGCCGGGACAGGGGCTCAGCCCCAGCATTTT
CSAGTGAQPQHF
>.|TRBV24-1|TRBJ1-5|few
TGTGCCACCAGTGGTACACCGGGGCCAAATCCTAATCAGCCCCAGCATTTT
CATSGTPGPNPNQPQHF
>.|TRBV20-1|TRBJ2-5|few
TGCAGTGCCGCCAGGTTTGGGGATAGCGCTCAAGAGACCCAGTACTTC
CSAARFGDSAQETQYF
>.|TRBV18|TRBJ1-3|.
TGTGCCAGCTCACCATTGGTGTGGACGGGGCAGCTTTTCAGAAACACCATATATTTT
CASSPLVWTGQLFRNTIYF
>.|TRBV7-9|TRBJ2-1|few
TGTGCCAGCAGCTTAGAGACAGCCACTTACAATGAGCAGTTCTTC
CASSLETATYNEQFF
>.|TRBV7-8|TRBJ2-1|few
TGTGCCAGCAGCTTAGAGATGCGCCGGACCCGGTACAATGAGCAGTTCTTC
CASSLEMRRTRYNEQFF